Shown below are 24 T cell receptor beta chains from a single sample sequenced in a study of T cell repertoires in cytomegalovirus infection. Each CDR3 protein gets one entry after TCRdb re-called the reads with MiXCR. The table has about 450,000 distinct CDR3 sequences, 30% to 40% seen once. Sequencing was performed on PBMCs. Receptors originate from a human donor in good health (CMV status not recorded). Some clones in this sample may be carry-over from other donors' samples.

With respect to this clonotype: With a much larger clone just one base away, this may be a read error. The chain links TRBV6-8 to TRBJ2-3; possible D gene TRBD1, 7 bases. The CDR3 contains 15 residues. The germline V gene encodes CDR1 MNHGY and CDR2 SAAAGT. The CDR3 reads CASSSRQGGTDTKYF. The DNA for the CDR3 is TGTGCCAGCAGTTCCAGACAGGGAGGTACAGATACGAAGTATTTT.

The V call is TRBV20-1, the J call TRBJ1-6, with D hard to call. The V end was cut by 5 bases, the J end by 8 bases, with 13 bases between. This CDR3 spans 13 amino acids. Germline V CDR1 and CDR2: DFQATT, SNEGSKA (reference sequence). CDR3 residues: CSAADFTDSPLHF. CDR3 sequence (DNA): TGCAGTGCTGCGGATTTTACGGATTCACCCCTCCACTTT.

This clonotype was found many times. This chain uses TRBV7-2 with TRBJ1-2, with TRBD1 as a possible D gene (6 bases). The CDR3 totals 13 residues. Per the germline V gene, CDR1 is SGHTA and CDR2 is FQGNSA. Deletions cut 2 bases from V and 3 bases from J, with 7 bases between. CDR3 bases: TGTGCCAGCAGCTTACACAGGGACTATGGCTACACCTTC. Residues: CASSLHRDYGYTF.

This clonotype was detected ten times or more. CDR3 region: CASRSTGFDNSPLHF. The CDR3 DNA reads as TGCGCCAGCCGATCGACAGGGTTCGATAATTCACCCCTCCACTTT. The rearrangement uses TRBV4-1 and TRBJ1-6; TRBD1 matches at 7 bases. Trimming took 8 bases from V and 5 from J; bases not matched to a gene: 9. Per the germline V gene, CDR1 is MGHRA and CDR2 is YSYEKL. This CDR3 comprises 15 residues.

The rearrangement uses TRBV6-8 and TRBJ1-1, with D perhaps matching TRBD1 (6 bases). The germline V gene has CDR1 MNHGY and CDR2 SAAAGT. Trimming pared 5 bases from V and 7 bases from J, leaving 20 bases between. CDR3 length equals 15 residues. CDR3 bases: TGTGCCAGCAGTAACGATTTACAGGGTTGGGGTGAAGCTTTCTTT. It specifies CASSNDLQGWGEAFF.

This clonotype was seen a few times. The rearrangement links TRBV20-1 to TRBJ2-7; D is uncertain. The CDR3 spans 12 residues. The V gene's germline CDR1 is DFQATT and CDR2 SNEGSKA (reference sequence). V was shortened by 0 bases and J by 5 bases, with 8 bases between the two germline ends. CDR3 DNA sequence: TGCAGTGCTAGAGATAACGACCACGAGCAGTACTTC. Its translation is CSARDNDHEQYF.

For this clonotype: Lacking the conserved final phenylalanine or tryptophan, this CDR3 likely reflects a read error. The chain employs TRBV7-3 and TRBJ2-1; 12 bases align to TRBD2. Per germline, CDR1 SGHTA and CDR2 FQGTGA. The CDR3 consists of 21 residues. V was clipped by 4 bases and J by 2 bases; unmatched bases: 18. The CDR3 DNA reads as TGTGCCAGCAGCTCCTCTACCACTAGCGGGGGGCCCCCTGGCACCTACAATGAGCAGTTCTTA. It yields the protein CASSSSTTSGGPPGTYNEQFL.

Only a few counts were recorded for this clonotype. The chain recombines TRBV9 with TRBJ1-1, with TRBD1 as a possible D gene (5 bases). The CDR3 totals 13 residues. The germline V and J ends were trimmed by 6 bases and 0 bases, with 9 bases remaining between them. The germline CDR1 and CDR2 sequences are SGDLS and YYNGEE. The CDR3 sequence is CASTTGMNTEAFF. The CDR3 DNA follows: TGTGCCAGCACCACAGGTATGAACACTGAAGCTTTCTTT.

A remark on this clonotype: This may be a read error: a much more frequent sequence differs by one nucleotide. The genes are TRBV7-2 and TRBJ1-5; 7 bases line up with TRBD1. The J segment lost 8 bases and the V segment lost 5 bases, leaving 9 bases of the junction unmatched. Germline V gives CDR1 SGHTA, CDR2 FQGNSA. The CDR3 extends over 14 amino acids. The CDR3 reads CASSHGQALEPQHF. The CDR3 bases are TGTGCCAGCAGCCACGGACAGGCTCTGGAGCCCCAGCATTTT.

The chain is built from TRBV10-2 and TRBJ2-5; 8 bases are shared with TRBD1. CDR1 is WSHSY and CDR2 is SAAADI in the germline V gene. The ends lost 5 bases at V and 2 bases at J; junction bases unmatched: 7. The CDR3 extends over 15 amino acids. This CDR3 is CASSSGGGWQETQYF. CDR3 sequence (DNA): TGCGCCAGCAGTTCAGGGGGCGGGTGGCAAGAGACCCAGTACTTC.

This clonotype showed up many times. The chain uses TRBV28 and TRBJ1-1; tentatively, D is TRBD1 (6 bases). Between the trimmed V and J ends, which lost 3 bases and 3 bases, there was a span of 11 bases. The CDR3 runs 14 residues. CDR1 and CDR2 (germline): MDHEN, SYDVKM. CDR3 coding DNA: TGTGCCAGCAGTTTCAGGGGTCCTGACACTGAAGCTTTCTTT. Its translation is CASSFRGPDTEAFF.

This clonotype was picked up a small number of times. This chain connects TRBV19 to TRBJ1-1; D perhaps matches TRBD1 (5 bases). The CDR3 has 13 residues. The V end lost 6 bases, the J end lost 1 base, and 9 bases lay between the germline ends. CDR1 and CDR2 from the germline V gene are LNHDA and SQIVND (reference sequence). CDR3 region: CASSDDRNTEAFF. CDR3 DNA sequence: TGTGCCAGTAGCGACGACAGGAACACTGAAGCTTTCTTT.

This sequence joins TRBV25-1 and TRBJ2-1, with 10 bases identical to TRBD2. After removal of 10 bases from V and 8 bases from J, the junction contained 17 bases not matched to a gene. Germline CDR1 MGHDK, CDR2 SYGVNS. This CDR3 region has 16 residues. The CDR3 region is CATLGGYSGGSDEQFF. Here the CDR3 DNA reads TGTGCCACCCTTGGGGGATATAGCGGGGGGTCGGATGAGCAGTTCTTC.

Turning to this clonotype: A much more abundant neighbour one base away suggests this may be a read error. The V call is TRBV7-2, the J call TRBJ2-3, with 8 bases identical to TRBD2. Germline values: CDR1 SGHTA, CDR2 FQGNSA. Losses at the gene ends were 0 bases for V and 4 bases for J; bases not matched to a gene: 18. The CDR3 totals 20 residues. The DNA for the CDR3 is TGTGCCAGCAGCTTAGCGCTCGGGGGGGGCCTAGGAAATCTACCAGATACGCAGTATTTT. Protein: CASSLALGGGLGNLPDTQYF.

The chain combines TRBV19 with TRBJ1-1; possibly TRBD1 for D (5 bases). Looked up from germline, CDR1 is LNHDA and CDR2 is SQIVND (reference sequence). The CDR3 sequence is 13 residues long. V dropped 6 bases and J dropped 11 bases, with 19 bases sitting between them. CDR3 in DNA: TGTGCCAGTAGCAATAAGACCCCTAAGGGGGCTTTCTTT. It translates to CASSNKTPKGAFF.

This clonotype was recorded a few times. The genes are TRBV20-1 and TRBJ2-1, with 10 nucleotides matching TRBD1. The CDR3 length is 18 residues. V shed 2 bases and J 2 bases; nucleotides not matched to a gene: 12. Germline CDR1 and CDR2: DFQATT and SNEGSKA (reference sequence). CDR3: CSARPWGTDRGTYNEQFF. The CDR3 DNA reads as TGCAGTGCTAGACCATGGGGGACGGACAGGGGGACCTACAATGAGCAGTTCTTC.

In its sample, this clonotype was seen a few times. The chain has TRBV7-9 and TRBJ2-5, with 8 nucleotides matching TRBD2. The CDR3 consists of 12 residues. Germline CDR1 and CDR2: SEHNR and FQNEAQ (reference sequence). V shed 5 bases and J 7 bases; nucleotides not matched to a gene: 3. CDR3 residues: CASSLAGGTQYF. For the CDR3, the DNA is TGTGCCAGCAGCCTGGCGGGGGGGACCCAGTACTTC.

This clonotype has ten or more counts. The CDR3 DNA follows: TGTGCCAGCAGCGATAGCGGGGCTCTGAATTCACCCCTCCACTTT. Translating it yields CASSDSGALNSPLHF. V is TRBV7-2 and J is TRBJ1-6; a weak D match, TRBD1 (5 bases). The CDR3 sequence is 15 residues long. The V gene's germline CDR1 is SGHTA and CDR2 FQGNSA. V lost 5 bases, J lost 7 bases, and 15 bases lay in between. Looking up the rest from reference TRBV7-2 and TRBJ1-6 gives the full variable domain: GAGVSQSPSNKVTEKGKDVELRCDPISGHTALYWYRQSLGQGLEFLIYFQGNSAPDKSGLPSDRFSAERTGGSVSTLTIQRTQQEDSAVYLCASSDSGALNSPLHFGNGTRLTVT.

V and J are TRBV7-6 and TRBJ1-4, with a weak D call TRBD1 (6 bases). The CDR3 has 16 amino acids. CDR1 is SGHVS, CDR2 FNYEAQ, per germline. V was cut by 1 base and J by 7 bases, with 16 bases left in between. Written as DNA, the CDR3 is TGTGCCAGCAGCTTAGTGGGGACATTTGAGAGTGAAAAACTGTTTTTT. Encoded protein: CASSLVGTFESEKLFF.

This sequence joins TRBV7-9 and TRBJ1-2, with TRBD1 identical over 8 bases. The CDR3 runs to 15 residues. In germline, CDR1 is SEHNR, CDR2 FQNEAQ (reference sequence). J gave up 5 bases and V 5 bases, and 10 bases lay outside the gene matches. The chain's CDR3 is CASSPRLQGAYGYTF. The CDR3 coding sequence is TGTGCCAGCAGCCCCCGGTTGCAGGGGGCTTATGGCTACACCTTC.

Only a few counts were recorded for this clonotype. This chain connects TRBV6-1 to TRBJ2-3; 9 bases are a match to TRBD2. The V gene's germline CDR1 is MNHNS and CDR2 SASEGT. The CDR3 covers 20 residues. V shed 0 bases and J 0 bases; nucleotides not matched to a gene: 13. In DNA, the CDR3 is TGTGCCAGCAGTGAAGCGCCCGTGACTAGCGGTGGCACTAGCACAGATACGCAGTATTTT. This codes for CASSEAPVTSGGTSTDTQYF.

The V and J genes are TRBV4-3 and TRBJ2-1, with D maybe TRBD2 (7 bases). Germline V CDR1 and CDR2: LGHNA, YSLEER. The V end was cut by 5 bases, the J end by 6 bases, with 20 bases between. This CDR3 contains 16 residues. CDR3 region: CASSDEGGGGSNEQFF. The CDR3 DNA sequence: TGCGCCAGCAGCGACGAAGGGGGGGGCGGGAGCAATGAGCAGTTCTTC.

This clonotype was counted a few times. The CDR3 DNA follows: TGTGCCAGCAGTTGGACGCGGGGGACAGATACGCAGTATTTT. Translation: CASSWTRGTDTQYF. The J gene is TRBJ2-3, the V gene TRBV6-8; 7 nucleotides align to TRBD2. The CDR3 loop spans 14 amino acids. Per the germline V gene, CDR1 is MNHGY and CDR2 is SAAAGT. Trimming cost V 4 bases and J 3 bases; bases outside gene matches: 4.

This clonotype was seen ten or more times. This chain connects TRBV12-3 or TRBV12-4 to TRBJ1-5; no clear D. This CDR3 spans 17 amino acids. Trimming shortened V by 2 bases and J by 0 bases, and 14 bases separated the two germline ends. The CDR3 DNA reads as TGTGCCAGCAGTTTACCTTCAGGATCCCATAGCAATCAGCCCCAGCATTTT. Protein product: CASSLPSGSHSNQPQHF.